These 23 T cell receptor beta chains share one sample of origin, sequenced in a study of blood T cell repertoires in COVID-19. The protocol was immunoSEQ multiplex PCR, while the TCRdb copy is restricted to in-frame clones and leaves out a portion. The sample holds 46,000 or so clones; under 95% are singletons and the top ten take 15% to 20%. Sequenced material: peripheral blood. The receptors stem from an older man with active COVID-19.

The chain's CDR3 is CASSLVVGPTDTQYF. In DNA, the CDR3 is TGCGCCAGCAGCTTGGTCGTGGGGCCCACAGATACGCAGTATTTT. The chain is built from TRBV5-1 and TRBJ2-3, with D possibly being TRBD1 (5 bases). This CDR3 has 15 amino acids. In germline, CDR1 is SGHRS, CDR2 YFSETQ. The V and J ends lost 0 bases and 2 bases respectively, with 10 bases between them.

The chain recombines TRBV6-6 with TRBJ2-2; a possible D gene is TRBD1 (5 bases). The CDR3 spans 14 residues. CDR1 is MNHNY and CDR2 is SVGAGI in the germline V gene (reference sequence). V was pared by 8 bases and J by 3 bases, with 13 bases between. The DNA for the CDR3 is TGTGCCAGCTCAACCCAGGGATACACCGGGGAGCTGTTTTTT. Translated, it gives CASSTQGYTGELFF.

The V gene is TRBV27, the J gene TRBJ2-5; D possibly corresponds to TRBD2 (5 bases). In germline, CDR1 is MNHEY, CDR2 SMNVEV (reference sequence). The CDR3 loop spans 14 amino acids. V gave up 4 bases and J gave up 7 bases, with 16 bases separating them. CDR3 amino acids: CASSYDGGRRTQYF. Written as DNA, the CDR3 is TGTGCCAGCAGTTACGACGGCGGGCGGAGGACCCAGTACTTC.

The V call is TRBV28, the J call TRBJ2-5, with 8 bases aligning to TRBD1. The CDR3 extends over 20 amino acids. The V segment lost 2 bases and the J segment 1 base; nucleotides outside the gene matches: 18. CDR1 and CDR2 (germline): MDHEN, SYDVKM. The DNA of the CDR3 is TGTGCCAGCAGTTTAGGGTGGGCAGGGGGCGGACGGGAACCCCAAGAGACCCAGTACTTC. Its protein is CASSLGWAGGGREPQETQYF.

The chain uses TRBV24-1 and TRBJ2-1; D might be TRBD1 (5 bases). V lost 0 bases and J lost 8, with 13 bases in between. The CDR3 runs 15 residues. CDR1 and CDR2 (germline): KGHDR, SFDVKD. The CDR3 DNA sequence: TGTGCCACCAGTGATTTGCAAAGGCCGACAGATGAGCAGTTCTTC. Its translation is CATSDLQRPTDEQFF.

This sequence joins TRBV7-8 and TRBJ2-7; TRBD2 aligns across 7 bases. This CDR3 contains 14 residues. Germline V gene sequence: CDR1 SGHVS, CDR2 FQNEAQ. V gave up 1 base and J gave up 6 bases; unmatched junction bases: 6. In DNA form, the CDR3 reads TGTGCCAGCAGCTTAGTTGCGGGAGTGCGCGAGCAGTACTTC. Protein sequence: CASSLVAGVREQYF.

The chain joins TRBV28 to TRBJ2-3; 11 bases agree with TRBD2. The CDR3 totals 16 residues. Germline trimming cut 4 bases from V and 2 bases from J; bases unmatched to any gene: 5. Germline lookup yields CDR1 MDHEN and CDR2 SYDVKM. The DNA for the CDR3 is TGTGCCAGCAGTTCTAGCGGGGGGCAACACACAGATACGCAGTATTTT. This gives the protein CASSSSGGQHTDTQYF.

The chain combines TRBV18 with TRBJ1-2; D may be TRBD1 (6 bases). This CDR3 comprises 16 residues. The V end lost 2 bases, the J end lost 6 bases, and 19 bases lay between the germline ends. From germline, CDR1 is KGHSH and CDR2 LQKENI. CDR3 residues: CASSPAIDAGANGYTF. Here the CDR3 DNA reads TGTGCCAGCTCACCAGCCATTGATGCGGGGGCAAATGGCTACACCTTC.

This chain connects TRBV5-1 to TRBJ2-5, with D maybe TRBD1 (5 bases). The germline CDR1 and CDR2 sequences are SGHRS and YFSETQ. Trimming took off 5 bases at V and 5 bases at J, with 19 bases between the two ends. The CDR3 loop spans 15 amino acids. The CDR3: CASSQEQATHETQYF. Here the CDR3 DNA reads TGCGCCAGCAGTCAGGAACAGGCAACCCACGAGACCCAGTACTTC.

This clone appeared once. The V and J genes are TRBV28 and TRBJ1-5; 8 positions match TRBD1. The CDR3 covers 16 residues. Per the germline V gene, CDR1 is MDHEN and CDR2 is SYDVKM. Germline trimming cut 5 bases from V and 3 bases from J; bases unmatched to any gene: 9. CDR3 DNA: TGTGCCAGCAGTACCTTCTGGGGACAGGACAATCAGCCCCAGCATTTT. Encoded protein: CASSTFWGQDNQPQHF.

This clone was observed a handful of times. The chain joins TRBV7-9 to TRBJ2-7; 9 bases map to TRBD1. Trimming cost V 0 bases and J 2 bases; bases outside gene matches: 8. Germline loops: CDR1 SEHNR, CDR2 FQNEAQ (reference sequence). CDR3 size: 17 residues. This CDR3 reads CASSLAGQGSFTYEQYF. The CDR3 nucleotides read TGTGCCAGCAGCTTAGCGGGACAGGGATCATTTACCTACGAGCAGTACTTC.

The V gene is TRBV20-1, the J gene TRBJ1-2; 7 nucleotides align to TRBD1. CDR1 and CDR2 (germline): DFQATT, SNEGSKA (reference sequence). CDR3 length equals 11 residues. With V trimmed by 7 bases and J by 4 bases, 3 bases remained unmatched. The CDR3 loop is CSVTGLYGYTF. The DNA for the CDR3 is TGCAGTGTGACAGGGCTCTATGGCTACACCTTC.

The chain employs TRBV5-8 and TRBJ1-2, with 8 bases matching TRBD1. V dropped 5 bases and J dropped 3; count of bases not matched to a gene: 9. Germline V CDR1 and CDR2: SGHTS, YDEGEE. CDR3 length equals 15 residues. The CDR3 DNA sequence: TGTGCCAGCAGATACGGACAGGGAGATGACTATGGCTACACCTTC. Its protein product is CASRYGQGDDYGYTF.

V and J are TRBV15 and TRBJ2-1, with D hard to call. The CDR3 sequence is 19 residues long. V was cut by 2 bases and J by 0 bases, with 20 bases left in between. Looked up from germline, CDR1 is LNHNV and CDR2 is YYDKDF (reference sequence). DNA of the CDR3: TGTGCCACCAGCAGATCCTCCCAAGCTGTTAGCCGCTCCTACAATGAGCAGTTCTTC. This translates into CATSRSSQAVSRSYNEQFF.

The chain carries TRBV4-3 and TRBJ2-7; 11 nucleotides align to TRBD1. The CDR3 has 15 residues. The germline CDR1 and CDR2 sequences are LGHNA and YSLEER. The ends lost 3 bases at V and 4 bases at J; junction bases unmatched: 5. Here the CDR3 reads CASSHRTGGQYEQYF. The CDR3 nucleotides read TGCGCCAGCAGCCATCGGACAGGGGGCCAGTACGAGCAGTACTTC.

The gene calls are TRBV11-2 and TRBJ1-4; TRBD1 matches 7 bases. This CDR3 comprises 15 residues. The V and J ends lost 5 bases and 6 bases, in that order; junction bases with no gene match: 9. Per the germline V gene, CDR1 is SGHAT and CDR2 is FQNNGV. The CDR3: CASSPGGGTDEKLFF. DNA for the CDR3: TGTGCCAGCAGCCCAGGAGGCGGGACAGATGAAAAACTGTTTTTT. The variable domain in full, completed from reference TRBV11-2 and TRBJ1-4, reads EAGVAQSPRYKIIEKRQSVAFWCNPISGHATLYWYQQILGQGPKLLIQFQNNGVVDDSQLPKDRFSAERLKGVDSTLKIQPAKLEDSAVYLCASSPGGGTDEKLFFGSGTQLSVL.

The rearrangement joins TRBV7-9 to TRBJ1-5; 10 positions agree with TRBD1. CDR3 length: 16 amino acids. Germline V gene data show CDR1 as SEHNR and CDR2 as FQNEAQ (reference sequence). After removal of 3 bases from V and 2 bases from J, the junction contained 4 bases not matched to a gene. The DNA of the CDR3 is TGTGCCAGCAGCTTGGACAGGGGGTATGGCAATCAGCCCCAGCATTTT. This codes for CASSLDRGYGNQPQHF.

The chain is built from TRBV4-2 and TRBJ1-4; 8 bases agree with TRBD1. Germline CDR1 and CDR2: LGHNA and YNFKEQ. The CDR3 contains 15 residues. V gave up 4 bases and J gave up 4 bases; unmatched junction bases: 5. The CDR3: CASSPGQGINEKLFF. DNA for the CDR3: TGTGCCAGCAGCCCCGGACAGGGTATTAATGAAAAACTGTTTTTT.

In this sample, this clone turned up a few times. This rearrangement joins TRBV7-3 to TRBJ2-1; maybe TRBD2 (6 bases). V shed 0 bases and J shed 2 bases, with 8 bases lying between them. There are 15 residues in the CDR3. Germline V CDR1 and CDR2: SGHTA, FQGTGA. CDR3 nucleotides: TGTGCCAGCAGCTTAACTAGCGGACCCTACAATGAGCAGTTCTTC. Translating gives CASSLTSGPYNEQFF.

The genes are TRBV7-2 and TRBJ2-2; TRBD1 is a possible D gene (6 bases). This CDR3 has 16 residues. Germline V gene lookup returns CDR1 SGHTA and CDR2 FQGNSA. Trimming cost V 3 bases and J 5 bases, with 16 bases left between them. CDR3 coding DNA: TGTGCCAGCAGCTTGACAGGTCTAGGTAGGACCGGGGAGCTGTTTTTT. This encodes CASSLTGLGRTGELFF.

This clone was picked up one time. The rearrangement links TRBV27 to TRBJ2-1, with a weak D call TRBD1 (8 bases). CDR1 is MNHEY, CDR2 SMNVEV, per germline (reference sequence). V lost 5 bases, J lost 4 bases, and 15 bases lay in between. The length of the CDR3 is 15 residues. CDR3 in DNA: TGTGCCAGCAGTCAAACAGGGGGGGTTTACAATGAGCAGTTCTTC. It translates to CASSQTGGVYNEQFF.

V and J are TRBV24-1 and TRBJ2-3; perhaps TRBD2 as D (6 bases). V shed 9 bases and J shed 4 bases, with 16 bases lying between them. This CDR3 contains 14 residues. Germline CDR1 KGHDR, CDR2 SFDVKD. CDR3 protein: CATSAGGVPDTQYF. In DNA form, the CDR3 reads TGTGCCACCTCAGCCGGGGGAGTCCCAGATACGCAGTATTTT.

This clone was recorded only once. The rearrangement uses TRBV2 and TRBJ1-1; D is unclear. CDR3 length: 13 residues. CDR1 and CDR2 from the germline V gene are SNHLY and FYNNEI. Trimming shortened V by 5 bases and J by 2 bases, and 9 bases separated the two germline ends. The CDR3 DNA follows: TGTGCCAGCAGTTCCCACATCAACACTGAAGCTTTCTTT. Protein sequence: CASSSHINTEAFF.